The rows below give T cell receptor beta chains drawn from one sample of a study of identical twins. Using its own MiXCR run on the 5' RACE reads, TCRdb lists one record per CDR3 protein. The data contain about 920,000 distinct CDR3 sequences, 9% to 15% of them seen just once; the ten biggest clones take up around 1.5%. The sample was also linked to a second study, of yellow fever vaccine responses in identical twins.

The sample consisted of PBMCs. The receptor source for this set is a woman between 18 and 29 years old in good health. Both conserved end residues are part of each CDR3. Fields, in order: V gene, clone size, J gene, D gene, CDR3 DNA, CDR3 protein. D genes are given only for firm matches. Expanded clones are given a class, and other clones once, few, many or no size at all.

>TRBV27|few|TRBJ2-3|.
TGTGCCAGCAGTCCACGACTAGAAATTGCTGGCACAGATACGCAGTATTTT
CASSPRLEIAGTDTQYF
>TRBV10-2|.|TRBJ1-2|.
TGCGCCAGCTTACGGGGGCCCTATGGCTACACCTTC
CASLRGPYGYTF
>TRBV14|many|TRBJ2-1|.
TGTGCCAGCAGCCAAGATGAGGCGGGATGGCGTCTAGATGAGCAGTTCTTC
CASSQDEAGWRLDEQFF
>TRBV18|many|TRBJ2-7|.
TGTGCCAGCTTCACCAGTCCGCGCAGGGTTGACTACGAGCAGTACTTC
CASFTSPRRVDYEQYF
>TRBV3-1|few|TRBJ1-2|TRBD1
TGTGCCAGCAGCCAAGATTCGGGACAGGGGGCGCATGGCTACACCTTC
CASSQDSGQGAHGYTF
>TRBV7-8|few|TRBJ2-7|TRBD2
TGTGCCAGCAGCTTATCCCGGACAGGACTAGCGGGAGGGTCCGGCGAGCAGTACTTC
CASSLSRTGLAGGSGEQYF
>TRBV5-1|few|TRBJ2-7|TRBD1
TGCGCCAGCAGCTTGGCCGAGGACAGGGGTTACGAGCAGTACTTC
CASSLAEDRGYEQYF
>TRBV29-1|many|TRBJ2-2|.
TGCAGCGTCGGGGGACGGACGAACACCGGGGAGCTGTTTTTT
CSVGGRTNTGELFF
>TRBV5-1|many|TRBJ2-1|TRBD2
TGCGCCAGCAGCTTGGGAGCGGGAACCTACAATGAGCAGTTCTTC
CASSLGAGTYNEQFF
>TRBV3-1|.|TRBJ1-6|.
TGTGCCAGCAGCCAAGAACAGTATAATTCACCCCTCCACTTT
CASSQEQYNSPLHF
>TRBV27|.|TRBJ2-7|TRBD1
TGTGCCAGCAGTTTTGGGGACAGGGTGCCATACTCCTACGAGCAGTACTTC
CASSFGDRVPYSYEQYF
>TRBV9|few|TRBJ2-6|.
TGTGCCAGCAGCGTAACCAGTTCCTATGGGGCCAACGTCCTGACTTTC
CASSVTSSYGANVLTF
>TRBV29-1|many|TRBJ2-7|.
TGCAGCGTGGGTGGGGAGTCTGACGAGCAGTACTTC
CSVGGESDEQYF
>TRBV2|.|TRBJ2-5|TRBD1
TGTGCCAGCAGTGAACGCCCGGGACAGGGTGGGGAGACCCAGTACTTC
CASSERPGQGGETQYF
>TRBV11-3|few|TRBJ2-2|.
TGTGCCAGCAGTTCAACCGGGACCCTAAACACCGGGGAGCTGTTTTTT
CASSSTGTLNTGELFF
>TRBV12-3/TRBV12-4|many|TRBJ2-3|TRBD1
TGTGCCAGCAGCCCCGACAGGGGAGGCGCAGATACGCAGTATTTT
CASSPDRGGADTQYF
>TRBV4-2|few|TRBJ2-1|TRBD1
TGTGCCAGCAGCCAATCCGGGACAGTCTCCTACAATGAGCAGTTCTTC
CASSQSGTVSYNEQFF
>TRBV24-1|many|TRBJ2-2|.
TGTGCCACCGCGACGGACGCGAACACCGGGGAGCTGTTTTTT
CATATDANTGELFF
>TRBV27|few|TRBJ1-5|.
TGTGCCAGCAGTCCTCGAGGAGGACATAGCAATCAGCCCCAGCATTTT
CASSPRGGHSNQPQHF
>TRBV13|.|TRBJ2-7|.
TGTGCCAGCAGCCCAAAAGGCGGGCGTCCACCCGACTACGAGCAGTACTTC
CASSPKGGRPPDYEQYF
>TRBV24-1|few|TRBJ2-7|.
TGTGCCACCAGTGAGGCTCAGGGGACCGAGCAGTACTTC
CATSEAQGTEQYF
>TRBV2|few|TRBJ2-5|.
TGTGCCAGCATCCGGCTAGCCTCCTTCGGGACCCAGTACTTC
CASIRLASFGTQYF
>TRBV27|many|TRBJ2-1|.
TGTGCCAGCAGTTCCCCCAGGAGCTCCTACAATGAGCAGTTCTTC
CASSSPRSSYNEQFF
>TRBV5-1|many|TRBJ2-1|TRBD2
TGCGCCAGCAGCTTGGGACTAGCGGGGCACTCCTACAATGAGCAGTTCTTC
CASSLGLAGHSYNEQFF
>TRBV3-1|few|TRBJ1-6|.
TGTGCCAGCAGATCCGTAAAGGGTGATTCACCCCTCCACTTT
CASRSVKGDSPLHF
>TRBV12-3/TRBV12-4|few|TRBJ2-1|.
TGTGCCAGCAGGCCTCCCACCGTGGAGGTTGGTGAGCAGTTCTTC
CASRPPTVEVGEQFF
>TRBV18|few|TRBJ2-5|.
TGTGCCAGCTCACCACCGATCGCGCTCCAAGAGACCCAGTACTTC
CASSPPIALQETQYF
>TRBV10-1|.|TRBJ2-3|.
TGCGCCAGCAGTGAAAGGACGACTAGCACAGATACGCAGTATTTT
CASSERTTSTDTQYF
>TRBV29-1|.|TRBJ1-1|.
TGCAGCGTTGCCCCAAGTACTGAAGCTTTCTTT
CSVAPSTEAFF
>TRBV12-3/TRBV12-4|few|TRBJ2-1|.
TGTGCCAGCAGTTTAAGGGCAATCAATGAGCAGTTCTTC
CASSLRAINEQFF
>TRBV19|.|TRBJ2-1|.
TGTGCCAGTAGTCCAGTAGTGAGAATAAGTTACAATGAGCAGTTCTTC
CASSPVVRISYNEQFF
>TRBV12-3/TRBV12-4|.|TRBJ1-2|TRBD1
TGTGCCAGCAGCCTCGTGGGACAGGGAATTACTGGCTACACCTTC
CASSLVGQGITGYTF
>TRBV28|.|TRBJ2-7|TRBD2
TGTGCCAGCACCCCCCCGTGGACTAGCGGGAGGCACTCCTACGAGCAGTACTTC
CASTPPWTSGRHSYEQYF
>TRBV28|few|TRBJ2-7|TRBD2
TGTGCCAGCAGTCCCACACTAGCGGGAGGGGAATACTTC
CASSPTLAGGEYF
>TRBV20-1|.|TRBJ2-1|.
TGCAGTGCTAGTAAACGGGGGAGAAATGAGCAGTTCTTC
CSASKRGRNEQFF
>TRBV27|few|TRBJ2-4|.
TGTGCCAGCAGTTTCATCTTCAGGGGGGTCAAAAACATTCAGTACTTC
CASSFIFRGVKNIQYF
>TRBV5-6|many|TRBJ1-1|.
TGTGCCAGCACCCTTTGGGGTGGCACTGAAGCTTTCTTT
CASTLWGGTEAFF
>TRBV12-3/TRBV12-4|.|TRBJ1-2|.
TGTGCCAGCAGACCCGACAGGTTCAGCTATGGCTACACCTTC
CASRPDRFSYGYTF
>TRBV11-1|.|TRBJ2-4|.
TGTGCCAGCAGCTCTTCGACCTCGGTCGGGCCAGCCAAAAACATTCAGTACTTC
CASSSSTSVGPAKNIQYF
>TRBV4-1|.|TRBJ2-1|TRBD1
TGCGCCAGTCGTGCCGGGACAGGGTCCGATGAGCAGTTCTTC
CASRAGTGSDEQFF
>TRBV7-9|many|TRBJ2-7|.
TGTGCCAGCAGTTCCACGCCCTACGAGCAGTACTTC
CASSSTPYEQYF
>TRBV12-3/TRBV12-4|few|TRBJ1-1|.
TGTGCCAGCACCTCCGGGGGGATCGCTGAAGCTTTCTTT
CASTSGGIAEAFF
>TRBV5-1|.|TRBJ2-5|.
TGCGCCAGCAGCTCCTACAGGGTGATACAAGAGACCCAGTACTTC
CASSSYRVIQETQYF
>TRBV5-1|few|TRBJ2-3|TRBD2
TGCGCCAGCAGCTTGGATCGCGGGAGGGCCACGGATACGCAGTATTTT
CASSLDRGRATDTQYF
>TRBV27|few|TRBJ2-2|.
TGTGCCAGCAGTTGGGGGCTACACACCGGGGAGCTGTTTTTT
CASSWGLHTGELFF
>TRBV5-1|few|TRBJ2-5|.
TGCGCCAGCAGCTTGGACAGGGCGCAAGAGACCCAGTACTTC
CASSLDRAQETQYF
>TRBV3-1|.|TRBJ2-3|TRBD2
TGTGCCAGCAGCCAAGATACAAGACTAGCGGGAGTTACAGATACGCAGTATTTT
CASSQDTRLAGVTDTQYF
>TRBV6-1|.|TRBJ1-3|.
TGTGCCAGCAGTAGAGCGCCGGTGGGTGGGGGAAACACCATATATTTT
CASSRAPVGGGNTIYF
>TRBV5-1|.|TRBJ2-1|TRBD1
TGCGCCAGCAGCTCGGGACAGTCCTCCTACAATGAGCGGTTCTTC
CASSSGQSSYNERFF
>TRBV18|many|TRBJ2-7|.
TGTGCCAGCTCGGACGGGACACAACTCTACGAGCAGTACTTC
CASSDGTQLYEQYF
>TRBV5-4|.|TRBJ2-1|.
TGTGCCAGCAGCTTGGAACTAGCATCCAACAATGAGCAGTTCTTC
CASSLELASNNEQFF